These T cell receptor beta chains were read from a single sample in a study of blood T cells in healthy people across ages. Using its own MiXCR run on the 5' RACE reads, TCRdb lists one record per CDR3 protein. The sample carries around 1,500,000 distinct CDR3 sequences, 25% to 30% recorded once. The sequencing sample was made of blood. All receptors derive from a woman aged 25-40 years in good health. Both conserved end residues are trimmed from each CDR3. Each record gives: J gene, V gene, CDR3 protein.

>TRBJ2-7|TRBV20-1
SARGVSTPYEQY
>TRBJ1-6|TRBV7-9
ASSSRGRANSPLH
>TRBJ2-7|TRBV28
ASSPRDRVAY
>TRBJ2-7|TRBV2
ASSEAGGGVYEQY
>TRBJ1-2|TRBV20-1
NAGQGGYGYT
>TRBJ2-5|TRBV7-9
ASSWGHTQETQY
>TRBJ1-5|TRBV12-1
ASSFSPPTGTGLQPQH
>.|TRBV20-1
SAVHWRKYNEQY
>TRBJ2-2|TRBV10-3
AISEWSNVDTGELF
>TRBJ2-3|TRBV5-1
ASSLLASGETDTQY
>TRBJ1-5|TRBV20-1
SASRAGTQPQH
>TRBJ2-5|TRBV7-2
ASRGGIETQY
>TRBJ2-7|TRBV3-1
ASSQGGFYEQY
>TRBJ2-7|TRBV6-2/TRBV6-3
ASGVAGEVSYEQY
>TRBJ2-5|TRBV12-3/TRBV12-4
ASSVQGTEETQY
>TRBJ2-7|TRBV29-1
SVRRSGSSYEQY
>TRBJ2-3|TRBV3-1
ASSPSIGGLTDTQY
>TRBJ2-1|TRBV20-1
SARDVSGGLLDEQF
>TRBJ1-3|TRBV6-1
ASSDVLPGNTIY
>TRBJ2-2|TRBV7-3
ASSFNSGTGELF
>TRBJ2-4|TRBV30
AWRRTSKNIQY
>TRBJ2-3|TRBV12-5
ASGLELAGGLYTQY
>TRBJ2-5|TRBV5-6
ASSLQGAKTQY
>TRBJ2-5|TRBV20-1
SSPMGAVETQY
>TRBJ2-3|TRBV3-1
ASSRREGRTDTQY
>TRBJ2-3|TRBV6-5
ASRWLSGAEDTQY
>TRBJ2-5|TRBV6-5
ACSHDGTGHQETQY
>TRBJ1-5|TRBV20-1
SARGVGLNQPQH
>TRBJ1-2|TRBV6-1
ASSRASVGTGHGYT
>TRBJ1-2|TRBV9
ASSPRGWQNGYT
>TRBJ1-5|TRBV5-1
ASSRGQGRNQPQH
>TRBJ2-3|TRBV24-1
ATSDVQGYDTQY
>.|TRBV27
ASSLSGTGPNEQY
>TRBJ2-7|TRBV14
ASSQFLGKGMYEQY
>TRBJ2-1|TRBV24-1
ATSDQTGSYNEQF
>TRBJ2-7|TRBV20-1
SASRDSSYEQY